Listed here are 10 T cell receptor beta chains from one sample, sequenced in a study of beta chain features in type 1 diabetes (dated by TCRdb to 2017 to 2018). Libraries were built with the immunoSEQ multiplex PCR assay. The entire isolated RNA was reverse transcribed using the High Capacity cDNA Reverse Transcription Kit, and thus expressed TCRB transcripts were sequenced. The source is immuneACCESS, and TCRdb retained only in-frame sequences with V and J called. Part of the clones is not carried over; for the studies checked, unresolved V genes explain less than half of this, and the remainder is unexplained. Across this sample there are some 330,000 clones, with approximately 11% seen only once. The top ten clones comprise about 0.015% of the sample. Sequencing was performed on naive CD4+ T cells from blood. Taken with the paper, the label for cell subset or site translates to: true naive CD4+ T cells. The receptors were sampled from a woman aged 30 to 39 in good health.

The chain joins TRBV7-8 to TRBJ2-7; D remains unclear. The V end was cut by 6 bases, the J end by 3 bases, with 6 bases between. The CDR3 is 11 amino acids. The germline V gene encodes CDR1 SGHVS and CDR2 FQNEAQ. In nucleotides, the CDR3 is TGTGCCAGCAGGAGTGTCTACGAGCAGTACTTC. Translated: CASRSVYEQYF.

This clone turned up a few times. The chain carries TRBV7-2 and TRBJ2-5; TRBD1 might be the D (6 bases). The CDR3 is 13 residues long. CDR1 and CDR2 (germline): SGHTA, FQGNSA. V was shortened by 4 bases and J by 0 bases, with 6 bases between the two germline ends. CDR3: CASSWDNQETQYF. CDR3 sequence (DNA): TGTGCCAGCAGCTGGGACAACCAAGAGACCCAGTACTTC.

The chain couples TRBV21-1 to TRBJ2-3; the table's D call of TRBD2 was not tested on the DNA. TRBV21-1 is shown as a pseudogene. The CDR3 is made up of 15 amino acids. The CDR3 nucleotides read TGTGCCAGCAGCTCTAAGCTAGCGGGAGCCGATACGCAGTATTTT. Translated, it gives CASSSKLAGADTQYF.

The J gene is TRBJ2-7, the V gene TRBV30; a weak D match, TRBD2 (5 bases). This CDR3 region has 11 residues. CDR1 GTSNPN and CDR2 SVGIG come from the germline V gene (reference sequence). Here the CDR3 DNA reads TGTGCACTCTCTAGCTTGTACGAGCAGTACTTC. Protein sequence: CALSSLYEQYF.

There are a few counts of this clone. This rearrangement joins TRBV4-2 to TRBJ2-7, with a possible D match to TRBD1 (6 bases). The germline V gene encodes CDR1 LGHNA and CDR2 YNFKEQ. V was pared by 1 base and J by 4 bases, with 14 bases between. The CDR3 loop spans 15 amino acids. CDR3 DNA sequence: TGTGCCAGCAGCCAAGCAACAGGGCCCTTGTACGAGCAGTACTTC. Its translation: CASSQATGPLYEQYF.

The CDR3 DNA follows: TGCGCCAGCAGCCCAGCGACCACCGGTGAGCAGTTCTTC. Encoded protein: CASSPATTGEQFF. This sequence joins TRBV4-3 and TRBJ2-1; D gene unclear. V lost 4 bases and J 9 bases, leaving 13 bases between the germline ends. This CDR3 has 13 amino acids. Germline V gene data show CDR1 as LGHNA and CDR2 as YSLEER.

CDR3 loop: CASMHGSTDTQYF. Written as DNA, the CDR3 is TGTGCCAGCATGCACGGGAGCACAGATACGCAGTATTTT. The chain carries TRBV27 and TRBJ2-3; D unclear. V dropped 7 bases and J dropped 0 bases, with 8 bases sitting between them. CDR1 MNHEY and CDR2 SMNVEV come from the germline V gene (reference sequence). This CDR3 is 13 amino acids long.

This clone came up a few times. CDR3 sequence: CASSIQGSDTQYF. The CDR3 bases are TGTGCCAGCAGCATACAGGGGTCAGATACGCAGTATTTT. The rearrangement joins TRBV7-2 to TRBJ2-3; TRBD1 agrees at 7 bases. The CDR3 has 13 amino acids. The germline CDR1 and CDR2 sequences are SGHTA and FQGNSA. With 5 bases clipped from V and 4 bases from J, the junction kept 3 bases outside the gene matches.

This clone was detected only a few times. Here the CDR3 reads CASSLEARGIWSEQYF. CDR3 coding DNA: TGTGCCAGCAGCTTAGAGGCCCGGGGGATTTGGTCGGAGCAGTACTTC. The chain combines TRBV7-9 with TRBJ2-7, with D possibly matching TRBD2 (6 bases). The V end was cut by 1 base, the J end by 7 bases, with 20 bases between. Germline V gene data show CDR1 as SEHNR and CDR2 as FQNEAQ (reference sequence). The CDR3 has 16 residues.

This clone was seen more than once but under ten times. The rearrangement links TRBV7-9 to TRBJ1-5, with D perhaps matching TRBD1 (5 bases). V dropped 2 bases and J dropped 3 bases, with 11 bases sitting between them. The CDR3 sequence is 15 residues long. In germline, CDR1 is SEHNR, CDR2 FQNEAQ (reference sequence). CDR3 nucleotides: TGTGCCAGCAGCTTATCAGGGCAGATCAATCAGCCCCAGCATTTT. Its translation: CASSLSGQINQPQHF.